This TCR beta chain emerged from a study of blood T cell repertoires in COVID-19. Looking at the study overall: T cells, B-cell-depleted T cells, or PBMCs supplied cDNA or gDNA.

Produced via immunoSEQ multiplex PCR; TCRdb's table is partial and in-frame only. This table has over 250,000 clones, about 91% appearing once. This CDR3 comprises 13 residues. Per germline, CDR1 SEHNR and CDR2 FQNEAQ (reference sequence). V lost 4 bases, J lost 5 bases, and 11 bases lay in between. The V and J genes are TRBV7-9 and TRBJ2-5; the D gene is possibly TRBD2 (5 bases). Sequencing input: peripheral blood. This receptor was taken from an older woman with acute or convalescent COVID-19. The CDR3: CASSWGWEETQYF. The CDR3 DNA is TGTGCCAGCAGCTGGGGATGGGAGGAGACCCAGTACTTC.